Detailed here is one T cell receptor beta chain. The clone's antigen remains unknown. No base-level quality is on record; no much larger clone is a single base apart. This sample was included in a study of graft-versus-host responses after intestinal transplantation (dated by TCRdb to 2020 to 2022). Study-level background: Multivisceral, liver-intestinal, or isolated intestinal transplants were received by the recipients. Every recipient was given anti-thymocyte globulin induction, then maintenance tacrolimus and steroids for 2 to 3 years. After intestinal transplantation, graft-versus-host and host-versus-graft alloreactive T cell clones in the graft, circulation and bone marrow were tracked using bulk TCR-beta CDR3 sequencing. Alloreactive clones were identified by sequencing pre-transplant mixed lymphocyte reaction products and comparing these products with unstimulated pre-transplant donor and recipient T cells. The cohort enrolled under 30 intestinal transplant recipients, one of whom was a retransplant, and 3 patients without pretransplant specimens were excluded. Donor T cell macrochimerism was defined as a peak of at least 4% donor T cells among recipient peripheral blood mononuclear cells. Rather than going through the commercial service, samples from a few later patients were sequenced in-house on an Illumina MiSeq and processed with MiXCR. General findings and caveats noted by the study authors: GvH clones turned up in recipient bone marrow, with some appearing earlier in ileal mucosa or blood, a pattern consistent with an intestinal mucosal origin. In patients with donor T cell macrochimerism, the allografts had high GvH to HvG T cell clonal ratios. Conclusions were limited by the relatively low number and heterogeneity of intestinal transplant patients. Early after transplant, declines in HvG clones were associated with peak levels of circulating GvH clones.

Clipping removes 4 bases from V and 6 bases from J, with 7 as the unmatched junction base count. Inclusive of the bounding cysteine and phenylalanine, the CDR3 is 15 residues long. The DNA shown is the 45-base CDR3, in frame from base 1. In the germline V gene, CDR1 corresponds to SGHAT and CDR2 to FQNNGV. Taken with the paper, the label for time point translates to: cells obtained before transplantation from donor or recipient. CD3+CD4+ and CD3+CD8+ populations were FACS-sorted from unstimulated pre-transplant donor and recipient cells taken from spleen or lymph nodes. The method was the immunoSEQ multiplex PCR assay. In most patients, genomic DNA was isolated using the Qiagen DNeasy Blood and Tissue Kit and sent frozen to Adaptive Biotechnologies for TCR sequencing. High-throughput TCR-beta CDR3 sequencing of genomic DNA from most patients was performed by Adaptive Biotechnologies. Per the source publication's procedure: TCR sequencing data for over 15 patients were retrieved from Adaptive's ImmunoSEQ software; a few other patients were processed with MiXCR and VDJtools. To correct CD4 versus CD8 sorting errors, any sequence found in both subsets at a frequency ratio below 5:1 was removed. CDR3 nucleotide sequences shared by donor and recipient were removed because the origin of these sequences could not be assigned. Alloreactive clones required at least 2-fold expansion over unstimulated cells and minimum CFSE-low frequency of 0.002% (template counts) or 0.001% (read counts). Clones were considered mappable if detected in sequenced pre-transplant spleen, lymph node, or MLR CFSE-low populations of the donor or recipient. Cumulative frequency of alloreactive clones was calculated as a percentage of all sequences weighted by copy number. Entries here come from immuneACCESS through TCRdb and include only in-frame sequences with V and J called. Some clones fail to appear in such tables; in the studies checked, an unresolved V gene covers under half of the shortfall, and the cause of the remainder is unknown. The V and J calls and the clone size are those of that table, but D and trimming were determined from the DNA. This sample has 95,000 to 150,000 clones in its table, and over 80% of those were observed once. The ten largest clones add up to about 0.11% of the sample.

The chain is made from TRBV11-2 and TRBJ2-2, with 8 central nucleotides matching TRBD2. This TCR came from a human donor who received an intestinal transplant. Here the sequenced sample was unstimulated CD4+ T cells sorted from spleen or lymph node cells, taken before intestinal transplant. The CDR3 reads CASSSRGGPAGELFF. The nucleotides are TGTGCCAGCAGCTCACGGGGGGGGCCTGCCGGGGAGCTGTTTTTT.